These T cell receptor beta chains were read from a single sample in a study of control samples from healthy donors and cancer patients. Produced via immunoSEQ multiplex PCR; TCRdb's table is partial and in-frame only. In the table there are about 140,000 clones, roughly nine tenths of which are singletons. The sequenced sample consisted of blood. The receptors come from a man between 18 and 35 years old in good health. Both conserved end residues are part of each CDR3. D genes are given only for firm matches. A row's size may be missing; if present it is once, few, many or a size class.

D	V	size	J	CDR3	DNA
.	TRBV4-2	.	TRBJ2-3	CASSQEPGATRATDTQYF	TGTGCCAGCAGCCAAGAACCGGGGGCTACTCGGGCCACAGATACGCAGTATTTT
TRBD1	TRBV4-1	.	TRBJ2-7	CASSQSGGHEQYF	TGCGCCAGCAGCCAGTCAGGGGGCCACGAGCAGTACTTC
.	TRBV24-1	.	TRBJ2-5	CATSDVTHAEVTQYF	TGTGCCACCAGTGATGTGACCCATGCCGAGGTGACCCAGTACTTC
TRBD1	TRBV5-1	.	TRBJ1-1	CASSLGDSGGTEAFF	TGCGCCAGCAGCTTGGGGGATTCAGGGGGCACTGAAGCTTTCTTT
TRBD1	TRBV9	.	TRBJ2-7	CASSEGDRGRDEQYF	TGTGCCAGCAGCGAAGGGGACAGGGGACGGGACGAGCAGTACTTC
TRBD1	TRBV3-1/TRBV3-2	.	TRBJ2-2	CASRTQTGGGSGELFF	TGTGCCAGCAGGACCCAAACAGGGGGCGGGTCCGGGGAGCTGTTTTTT
.	TRBV15	.	TRBJ2-1	CATSREVSSYNEQFF	TGTGCCACCAGCAGAGAGGTCAGCTCCTACAATGAGCAGTTCTTC
.	TRBV12-3/TRBV12-4	.	TRBJ1-1	CASSLSGEGVAFF	TGTGCCAGCAGTTTAAGCGGGGAAGGGGTAGCTTTCTTT
.	TRBV5-1	.	TRBJ2-7	CASSFKDGPYEQYF	TGCGCCAGCAGCTTTAAGGACGGGCCCTACGAGCAGTACTTC
TRBD2	TRBV19	.	TRBJ2-1	CASSIRTSGGLGYEQFF	TGTGCCAGTAGTATTAGGACTAGCGGGGGGCTCGGGTATGAGCAGTTCTTC
.	TRBV4-1	.	TRBJ2-3	CASSGVPGRLSGTDTQYF	TGCGCCAGCTCCGGAGTCCCGGGGCGCTTGTCCGGCACAGATACGCAGTATTTT
TRBD2	TRBV28	once	TRBJ2-1	CASSPRALAGVGINEQFF	TGTGCCAGCAGTCCCCGAGCCCTAGCGGGGGTGGGGATCAATGAGCAGTTCTTC
.	TRBV3-1/TRBV3-2	.	TRBJ1-1	CASSPLGNTEAFF	TGTGCCAGCAGCCCCTTGGGTAACACTGAAGCTTTCTTT
.	TRBV11-2	.	TRBJ1-4	CASRQGREKLFF	TGTGCATCCCGGCAGGGGCGGGAAAAACTGTTTTTT
TRBD2	TRBV6-5	.	TRBJ2-1	CAHRGLADEQFF	TGTGCCCACAGGGGACTAGCGGATGAGCAGTTCTTC
TRBD1	TRBV30	once	TRBJ2-7	CAWSGTGSGYEQYF	TGTGCCTGGAGCGGGACAGGTTCGGGATACGAGCAGTACTTC
.	TRBV6-2/TRBV6-3	.	TRBJ1-5	CASRPGGPGQPQHF	TGTGCCAGCAGACCTGGGGGGCCCGGGCAGCCCCAGCATTTT
.	TRBV12-2	few	TRBJ1-2	CASRNQGYTF	TGTGCAAGTCGCAATCAGGGCTACACCTTC
.	TRBV28	.	TRBJ2-5	CASSLGGSGKETQYF	TGTGCCAGCAGTTTGGGTGGTAGTGGAAAAGAGACCCAGTACTTC
.	TRBV4-1	.	TRBJ1-4	CASSQDLRKTNEKLFF	TGCGCCAGCAGCCAAGACCTCAGGAAAACTAATGAAAAACTGTTTTTT
.	TRBV2	.	TRBJ1-1	CASSESEGGTEAFF	TGTGCCAGCAGTGAAAGTGAGGGGGGCACTGAAGCTTTCTTT
.	TRBV5-1	.	TRBJ2-5	CASSLLGEETQYF	TGCGCCAGCAGCCTATTAGGAGAAGAGACCCAGTACTTC